This TCR beta chain was retrieved from a study of T cells in Graves' hyperthyroidism and ophthalmopathy. The study included ophthalmopathy patients with Clinical Activity Score at least 3, NOSPECS grade at least 4 and duration under 3 months. Clinical symptoms, serum thyroxine, TRAb, thyroid ultrasound and orbital computed tomography established diagnosis. Study-wide results and limits: Blood also showed most of the thyroid clonotypes that were expanded above 0.001.

This clonotype has only a few counts. Its antigen is not identified. Researchers amplified the TCR beta CDR3 regions from RNA transcripts. The TCR CDR3 first-round RT-PCR relied on the HTBI primer set. MiXCR, run by TCRdb on the multiplex PCR reads, gives a single entry per CDR3 protein. The sample has about 600,000 distinct CDR3 sequences, roughly 15% seen once. The CDR3 is made up of 16 amino acids. Germline V CDR1 and CDR2: GTSNPN, SVGIG (reference sequence). With V trimmed by 1 base and J by 7 bases, 11 bases remained unmatched. The V call is TRBV30, the J call TRBJ2-1, with TRBD2 matching over 9 bases. This sequence was found in a woman between 50 and 59 years old with Graves' ophthalmopathy. Material for sequencing was blood. The DNA of the CDR3 is TGTGCCTGGAGTGCCGCTAGCGGGGTTGGGTTGAATGAGCAGTTCTTC. Its protein is CAWSAASGVGLNEQFF.